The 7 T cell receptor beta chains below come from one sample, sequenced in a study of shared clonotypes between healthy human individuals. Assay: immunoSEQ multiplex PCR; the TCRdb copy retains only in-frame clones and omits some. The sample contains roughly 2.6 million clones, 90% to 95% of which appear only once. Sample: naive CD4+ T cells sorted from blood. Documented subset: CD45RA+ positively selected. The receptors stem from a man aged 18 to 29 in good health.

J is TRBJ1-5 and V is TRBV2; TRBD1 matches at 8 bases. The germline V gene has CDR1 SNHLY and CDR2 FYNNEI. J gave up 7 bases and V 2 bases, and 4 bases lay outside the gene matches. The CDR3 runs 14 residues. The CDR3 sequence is CASSEQGARQPQHF. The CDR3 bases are TGTGCCAGCAGTGAACAGGGGGCTCGGCAGCCCCAGCATTTT. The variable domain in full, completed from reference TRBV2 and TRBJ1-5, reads EPEVTQTPSHQVTQMGQEVILRCVPISNHLYFYWYRQILGQKVEFLVSFYNNEISEKSEIFDDQFSVERPDGSNFTLKIRSTKLEDSAMYFCASSEQGARQPQHFGDGTRLSIL.

The CDR3 protein is CASRVWGARHTQYF. For the CDR3, the DNA is TGTGCCAGCAGAGTATGGGGAGCGAGACACACCCAGTACTTC. The chain employs TRBV6-4 and TRBJ2-5, with a possible D match to TRBD2 (5 bases). Trimming took 6 bases from V and 8 from J, leaving 19 bases between them. Looked up from germline, CDR1 is MRHNA and CDR2 is SNTAGT. CDR3 length equals 14 residues.

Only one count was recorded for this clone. The CDR3 protein is CASRRNRGREGTDTQYF. The CDR3, as DNA: TGCGCCAGCAGGCGGAACAGGGGTCGAGAGGGCACAGATACGCAGTATTTT. The chain carries TRBV5-1 and TRBJ2-3, with 7 bases fitting TRBD1. This CDR3 has 17 amino acids. The germline V gene has CDR1 SGHRS and CDR2 YFSETQ. J was trimmed by 1 base and V by 5 bases; bases with no gene match: 13.

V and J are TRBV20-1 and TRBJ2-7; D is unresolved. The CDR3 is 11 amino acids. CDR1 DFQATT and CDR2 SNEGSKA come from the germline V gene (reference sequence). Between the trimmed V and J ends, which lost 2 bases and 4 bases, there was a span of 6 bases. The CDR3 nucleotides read TGCAGTGCTAGACCCCGTTACGAGCAGTACTTC. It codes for CSARPRYEQYF.

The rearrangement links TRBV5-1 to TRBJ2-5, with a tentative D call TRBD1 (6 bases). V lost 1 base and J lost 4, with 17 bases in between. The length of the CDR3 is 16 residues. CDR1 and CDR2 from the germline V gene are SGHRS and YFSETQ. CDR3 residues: CASSLWGQQGSETQYF. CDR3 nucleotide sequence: TGCGCCAGCAGCTTGTGGGGTCAACAGGGATCAGAGACCCAGTACTTC.

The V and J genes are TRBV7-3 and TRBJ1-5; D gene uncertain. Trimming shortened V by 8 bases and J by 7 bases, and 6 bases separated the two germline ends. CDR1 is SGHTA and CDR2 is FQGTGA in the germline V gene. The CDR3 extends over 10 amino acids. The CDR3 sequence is CASRGQPQHF. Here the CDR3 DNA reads TGTGCCAGCCGAGGACAGCCCCAGCATTTT.

CDR3 sequence (DNA): TGTGCCAGCAGTTCCTCGACAGCTTACAATGAGCAGTTCTTC. Its protein product is CASSSSTAYNEQFF. This chain uses TRBV6-5 with TRBJ2-1; maybe TRBD1 (5 bases). Germline values: CDR1 MNHEY, CDR2 SVGAGI. Trimming left V 4 bases short and J 4 bases short, with 11 bases between. The CDR3 is 14 residues long.